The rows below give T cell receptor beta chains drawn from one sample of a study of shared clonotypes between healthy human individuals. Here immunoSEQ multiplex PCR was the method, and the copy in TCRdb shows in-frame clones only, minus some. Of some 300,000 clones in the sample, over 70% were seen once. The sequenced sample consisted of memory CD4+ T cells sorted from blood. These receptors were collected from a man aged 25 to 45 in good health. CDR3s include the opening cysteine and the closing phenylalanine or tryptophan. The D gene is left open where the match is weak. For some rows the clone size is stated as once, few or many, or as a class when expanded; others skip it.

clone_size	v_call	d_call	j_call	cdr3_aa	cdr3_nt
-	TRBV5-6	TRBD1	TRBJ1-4	CASRRDRDEKLFF	TGTGCCAGCAGACGGGACAGGGATGAAAAACTGTTTTTT
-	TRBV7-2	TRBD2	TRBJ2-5	CASSWGLAGSGETQYF	TGTGCCAGCAGCTGGGGACTAGCAGGATCTGGGGAGACCCAGTACTTC
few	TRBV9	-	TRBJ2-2	CASSVIGSWMNTGELFF	TGTGCCAGCAGCGTAATAGGCTCATGGATGAACACCGGGGAGCTGTTTTTT
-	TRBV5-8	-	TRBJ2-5	CASSLRGETQYF	TGTGCCAGCAGCTTACGCGGAGAGACCCAGTACTTC
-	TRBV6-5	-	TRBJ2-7	CASSLGRGAGYEQYF	TGTGCCAGCAGTCTGGGGCGCGGGGCGGGCTACGAGCAGTACTTC
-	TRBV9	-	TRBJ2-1	CASSVRGTSYNEQFF	TGTGCCAGCAGCGTAAGGGGGACCTCCTACAATGAGCAGTTCTTC
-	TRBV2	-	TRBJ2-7	CASRVDSYEQYF	TGTGCCAGCAGGGTGGACAGCTACGAGCAGTACTTC
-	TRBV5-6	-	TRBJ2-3	CASSRWELTDTQYF	TGTGCCAGCAGTCGGTGGGAGCTCACAGATACGCAGTATTTT
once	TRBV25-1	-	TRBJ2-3	CASSERSSTDTQYF	TGTGCCAGCAGTGAGAGGAGCAGCACAGATACGCAGTATTTT
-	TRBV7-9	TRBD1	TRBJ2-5	CASSHRGQGYDSTQYF	TGTGCCAGCAGCCACCGGGGACAGGGTTACGATAGCACCCAGTACTTC